This TCR beta chain appears in the sequencing data of a study of identical twins (dated by TCRdb to 2016 to 2017). Study-wide context: To test whether fetal clonotypes persist, this study deep-sequenced TCR alpha and beta repertoires from monozygotic twins, from unrelated adults of various ages, and from cord blood. Replicate twin experiments were performed at different times using different library preparation protocols to rule out contamination.

Including the terminal cysteine and phenylalanine, the CDR3 comprises 12 residues. CDR3 DNA only is kept here, 36 bases in frame from base 1. V is pared back by 7 bases and J by 4 bases, with 10 bases lying between the germline termini. CDR1 and CDR2 were assigned from the germline V gene as SNHLY and FYNNEI. This clonotype showed up just a few times. Its specific antigen is unknown. Base qualities are missing; no much larger clone stands one base away. The library came from 5' RACE. Sequenced on an Illumina HiSeq 2000. A universal primer binding site was added through template switching, and the final cDNA carried a unique molecular identifier so that TCR cDNA molecules could be counted accurately. First-strand cDNA for TCR alpha and beta chains was synthesized from specific primers in the conserved constant-segment region. To control for contamination, every cDNA library carried two barcodes: a SMART-Mk sample barcode plus Illumina barcodes. Two successive PCR steps introduced TruSeq adapter sequences along with Illumina sample barcodes. TCR alpha and beta cDNA libraries were sequenced on the Illumina HiSeq platform with custom primers. For the original study's pipeline: MiGEC was used to process raw reads and extract unique molecular identifiers, and MiXCR was used to find CDR3 positions. Recombination models were inferred per individual with the repgenHMM and IGoR tools using an EM algorithm. The tcR package in R was used for shared clonotype analysis, with sharing normalized by the product of cloneset sizes. Out-of-frame nonproductive sequences were analyzed to study raw recombination free of thymic and clonal selection effects. TCRdb redid the processing of the public reads, applying fastp at Q25 and MiXCR, and retained in-frame beta chains. Each entry merges the rows of one CDR3 protein and shows their most common DNA and genes. TCRdb, not the original authors, processed these V and J calls. A total of nearly 900,000 distinct CDR3 sequences appear in this sample, roughly an eighth of them only once. The ten largest clones take up around 1.6% of the sample.

Every donor was a healthy Caucasian. Three pairs of female monozygotic twins, all aged roughly 18 to 29 years, made up the twin cohort. Peripheral blood mononuclear cells were the source from which RNA for the TCR libraries was isolated. What the research found in general, with its limitations: Fewer insertions were carried by abundant cord blood beta clonotypes; a weaker similar trend was observed in young adult naive repertoires, while no such trend was observed in memory repertoires. Invariant T cells such as MAIT and iNKT could partly confound zero-insertion analyses, though diverse VJ usage argued against this for most clonotypes. Compared with coincidental sharing between unrelated individuals, out-of-frame TCR alpha sequences shared between twins had an excess of sequences with low generation probability. Because the same donors could not be followed over many years, the conclusions relied on cross-sectional statistical analysis. In monozygotic twins, out-of-frame TCR alpha sharing was systematically underestimated by recombination models, although the models agreed with sharing between unrelated individuals. A weaker excess of twin sharing was found in beta out-of-frame sequences because the signal-to-noise ratio was lowered by fewer shared sequences.

These same data were also listed under a study on yellow fever vaccine responses in identical twins. Per the second study: According to the authors, in identical twins the way T cells responded to vaccination appeared partly convergent and partly personalized. In the study, vaccine-responding T cell clones were precisely tracked in identical twins.

This sequence uses TRBV2 and TRBJ2-5; no D gene call is confident. The source of this sequence is a young woman in good health. The sample was PBMCs. The encoded CDR3 is CASKGISETQYF. At the DNA level, the sequence is TGTGCCAGCAAGGGCATATCAGAGACCCAGTACTTC.